This TCR beta chain was captured in a study of T cell changes during pregnancy in multiple sclerosis. Measured with immunoSEQ multiplex PCR; TCRdb has only the in-frame clones, and not every one. The sample lists about 69,000 clones, around 90% occurring once. CDR1 and CDR2 (germline): SGHDN, FVKESK. Trimming at V came to 6 bases and at J to 7 bases, leaving 9 bases not matched to a gene. The CDR3 extends over 13 amino acids. This chain uses TRBV14 with TRBJ2-7, with TRBD1 matching over 7 bases. Source: peripheral blood, taken in the third trimester of pregnancy. The TCR originated in a female donor with multiple sclerosis, enrolled in a pregnancy study. Here the CDR3 reads CASSQYARGEQYF. Here the CDR3 DNA reads TGTGCCAGCAGTCAATATGCCAGGGGGGAGCAGTACTTC.